What follows is one T cell receptor (beta chain) and its context. Its antigen is currently unknown. Compared with germline, one end of the junction differs, possibly owing to a read error. The sample comes from a study of cytomegalovirus exposure and HLA in healthy donors. Study overall: The approximately 110 validation repertoires, a later analysis reported, used the same platform as the approximately 650 first-cohort repertoires. The study, taken as a whole, reports: There were 160 or so TCR beta chains listed as cytomegalovirus-associated. Confirmation in vitro established that three CMV-associated chains were specific for CMV antigens. According to a subsequent analysis, TCR clusters identified in the first cohort showed a tendency to co-occur across the 120 or so validation repertoires.

Per germline, CDR1 SGHAT and CDR2 FQNNGV. The CDR3 sequence is 14 residues long. Produced via immunoSEQ multiplex PCR; TCRdb's table is partial and in-frame only. The sample has some 98,000 clones, more than 75% seen once. The chain is built from TRBV11-2 and TRBJ1-2, with D perhaps matching TRBD1 (6 bases). The source of this sequence is a man aged 18 to 29 in good health and CMV-seropositive. The sequencing sample was made of PBMCs. CDR3 sequence reads: CASSIDRLRYGYTF. In nucleotides, the CDR3 is TGTGCCAGCAGCATAGACAGGCTCCGCTATGGCTACACCTTC.